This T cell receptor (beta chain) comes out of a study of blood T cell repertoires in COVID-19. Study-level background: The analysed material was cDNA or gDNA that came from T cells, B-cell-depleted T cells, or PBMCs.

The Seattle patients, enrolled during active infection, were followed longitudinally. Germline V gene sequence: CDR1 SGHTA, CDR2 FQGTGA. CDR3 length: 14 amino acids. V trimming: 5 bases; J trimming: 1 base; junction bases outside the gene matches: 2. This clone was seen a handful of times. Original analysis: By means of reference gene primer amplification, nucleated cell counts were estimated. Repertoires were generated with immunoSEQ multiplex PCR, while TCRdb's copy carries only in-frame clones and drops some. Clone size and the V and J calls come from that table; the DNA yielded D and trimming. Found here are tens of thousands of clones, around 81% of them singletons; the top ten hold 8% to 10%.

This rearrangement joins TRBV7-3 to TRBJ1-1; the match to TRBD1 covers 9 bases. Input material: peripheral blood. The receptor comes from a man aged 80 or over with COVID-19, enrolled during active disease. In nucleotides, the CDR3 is TGTGCCAGCAGCCTACAGGGGGCGAACACTGAAGCTTTCTTT. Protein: CASSLQGANTEAFF.